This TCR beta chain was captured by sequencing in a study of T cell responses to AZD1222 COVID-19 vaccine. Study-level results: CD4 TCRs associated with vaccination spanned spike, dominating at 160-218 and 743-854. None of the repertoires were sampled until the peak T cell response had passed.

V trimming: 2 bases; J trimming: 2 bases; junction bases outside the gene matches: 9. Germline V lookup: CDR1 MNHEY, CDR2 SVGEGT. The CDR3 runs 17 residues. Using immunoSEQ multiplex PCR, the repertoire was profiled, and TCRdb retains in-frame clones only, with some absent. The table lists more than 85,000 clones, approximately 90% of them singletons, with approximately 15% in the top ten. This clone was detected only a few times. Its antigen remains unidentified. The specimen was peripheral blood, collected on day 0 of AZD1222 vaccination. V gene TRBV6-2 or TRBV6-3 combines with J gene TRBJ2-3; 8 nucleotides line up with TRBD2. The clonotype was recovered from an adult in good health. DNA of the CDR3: TGTGCCAGCAGTTACACCGGGACTAGAAGCCTCACAGATACGCAGTATTTT. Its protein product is CASSYTGTRSLTDTQYF.